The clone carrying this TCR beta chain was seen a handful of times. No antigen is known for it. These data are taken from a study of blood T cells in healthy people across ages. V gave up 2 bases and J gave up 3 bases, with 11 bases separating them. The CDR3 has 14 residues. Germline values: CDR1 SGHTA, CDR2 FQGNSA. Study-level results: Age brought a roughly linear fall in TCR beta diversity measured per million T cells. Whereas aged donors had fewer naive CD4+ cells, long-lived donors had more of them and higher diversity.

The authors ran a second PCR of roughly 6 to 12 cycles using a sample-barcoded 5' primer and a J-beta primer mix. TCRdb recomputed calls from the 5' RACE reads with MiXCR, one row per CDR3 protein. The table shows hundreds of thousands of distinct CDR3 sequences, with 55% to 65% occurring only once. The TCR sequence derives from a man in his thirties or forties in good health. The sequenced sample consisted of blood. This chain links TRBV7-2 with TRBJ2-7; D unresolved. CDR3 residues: CASSLTESVYEQYF. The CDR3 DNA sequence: TGTGCCAGCAGCTTAACAGAGAGCGTCTACGAGCAGTACTTC.